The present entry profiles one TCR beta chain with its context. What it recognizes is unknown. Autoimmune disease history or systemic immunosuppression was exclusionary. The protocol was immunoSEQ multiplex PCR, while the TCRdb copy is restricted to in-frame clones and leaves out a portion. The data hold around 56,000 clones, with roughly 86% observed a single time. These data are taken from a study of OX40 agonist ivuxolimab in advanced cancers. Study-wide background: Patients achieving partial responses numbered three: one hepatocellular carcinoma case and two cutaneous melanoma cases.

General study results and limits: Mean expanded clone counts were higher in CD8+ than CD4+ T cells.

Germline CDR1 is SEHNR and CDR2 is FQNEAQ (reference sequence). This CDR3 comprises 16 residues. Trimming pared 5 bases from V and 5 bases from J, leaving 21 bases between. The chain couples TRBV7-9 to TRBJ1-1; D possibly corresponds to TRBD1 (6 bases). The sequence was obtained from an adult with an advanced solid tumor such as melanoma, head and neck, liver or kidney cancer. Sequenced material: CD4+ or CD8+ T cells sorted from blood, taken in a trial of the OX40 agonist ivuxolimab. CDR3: CASSPREGERVTEAFF. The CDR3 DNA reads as TGTGCCAGCAGCCCCCGGGAGGGGGAAAGGGTAACTGAAGCTTTCTTT.